Reported below is one TCR beta chain. What it binds is not known. In making TCR cDNA, 5'RACE template switching added a universal primer site and UMIs to it. Via MiXCR, TCRdb re-called the 5' RACE reads, giving one row per CDR3 protein. The sample has 300,000 or so distinct CDR3 sequences, 3% to 4.5% seen once. Germline assignment: CDR1 LGHNA and CDR2 YNFKEQ. This CDR3 contains 16 residues. V trimming: 5 bases; J trimming: 5 bases; junction bases outside the gene matches: 8. This specimen belongs to a study of T cells after yellow fever vaccination. General study points: Most clones from primary vaccination were detected again post-booster (roughly 96% CD4, roughly 90% CD8). The secondary T-cell response peaked on day 5, not day 15, but was weaker.

This sequence was found in a man between 18 and 29 years old who received the YFV17D yellow fever vaccine. Here the sequenced sample was PBMCs, taken 5 days after the yellow fever booster vaccination. The V call is TRBV4-2, the J call TRBJ2-5; 13 bases map to TRBD2. The CDR3 bases are TGTGCCAGCAGCGTACCCGGGACTAGCGGGGTGGAGACCCAGTACTTC. This sequence encodes CASSVPGTSGVETQYF.